These 23 T cell receptor beta chains came from one sample sequenced in a study of CD8 T cells in ankylosing spondylitis. MiXCR, run by TCRdb on the 5' RACE reads, gives a single entry per CDR3 protein. Of about 160,000 distinct CDR3 sequences listed, under 45% are singletons. Sample: synovial fluid, either unsorted or a sorted T cell fraction (not recorded which). The receptors come from a male donor with ankylosing spondylitis.

This CDR3 is CASSSSGTQETQYF. The CDR3 DNA is TGTGCCAGCAGTTCATCAGGGACGCAAGAGACCCAGTACTTC. This chain links TRBV27 with TRBJ2-5; either TRBD1 or TRBD2 may fit D (5 bases each). The V gene's germline CDR1 is MNHEY and CDR2 SMNVEV (reference sequence). The CDR3 extends over 14 amino acids. V was shortened by 4 bases and J by 2 bases, with 11 bases between the two germline ends.

The V call is TRBV12-3 or TRBV12-4, the J call TRBJ1-2; 9 bases agree with TRBD1. Trimming removed 6 bases from V and 7 bases from J; junction bases left unmatched: 9. This CDR3 has 14 residues. CDR3 sequence: CASRRTGAAFGYTF. Written as DNA, the CDR3 is TGTGCCAGCAGGAGGACAGGGGCCGCCTTTGGCTACACCTTC.

This clonotype was seen a few times. The V call is TRBV6-2 or TRBV6-3, the J call TRBJ2-1, with 11 bases fitting TRBD2. The CDR3 spans 18 residues. The germline gives CDR1 MNHEY, CDR2 SVGEGT. Trimming removed 2 bases from V and 5 bases from J; junction bases left unmatched: 11. The CDR3 DNA sequence: TGTGCCAGCAGTTACGCCTCACCACTAGCGGGAGACAACAATGAGCAGTTCTTC. This codes for CASSYASPLAGDNNEQFF.

The chain couples TRBV18 to TRBJ2-7; D possibly corresponds to TRBD2 (5 bases). Trimming left V 1 base short and J 5 bases short, with 18 bases between. This CDR3 is 16 amino acids long. Germline V gene data show CDR1 as KGHSH and CDR2 as LQKENI. CDR3 coding DNA: TGTGCCAGCTCACCACGTTTTCCTAGCAGAGTGGACGAGCAGTACTTC. It translates to CASSPRFPSRVDEQYF.

The table lists this clonotype with a few counts. The chain employs TRBV7-6 and TRBJ2-7; D ambiguous. This CDR3 is 13 amino acids long. Germline V gives CDR1 SGHVS, CDR2 FNYEAQ. Trimming pared 1 base from V and 5 bases from J, leaving 9 bases between. CDR3 DNA: TGTGCCAGCAGCTTAGGCGGTCTTGACGAGCAGTACTTC. This sequence encodes CASSLGGLDEQYF. The variable domain in full, with the rest retrieved from reference TRBV7-6 and TRBJ2-7, is GAGVSQSPRYKVTKRGQDVALRCDPISGHVSLYWYRQALGQGPEFLTYFNYEAQQDKSGLPNDRFSAERPEGSISTLTIQRTEQRDSAMYRCASSLGGLDEQYFGPGTRLTVT.

This clonotype was detected ten times or more. This chain links TRBV20-1 with TRBJ1-2; 7 bases line up with TRBD1. This CDR3 region has 15 residues. The junction had 17 bases not matched to a gene; V was cut back by 6 bases and J by 7 bases. The V gene's germline CDR1 is DFQATT and CDR2 SNEGSKA (reference sequence). In DNA form, the CDR3 reads TGCAGTGCACTCCCGGACAGGTCAGAATGGGGTGGCTACACCTTC. It is translated as CSALPDRSEWGGYTF.

The rearrangement uses TRBV3-1 and TRBJ1-2; D is perhaps TRBD1 (6 bases). The germline gives CDR1 LGHDT, CDR2 YNNKEL (reference sequence). The CDR3 consists of 18 residues. V was shortened by 0 bases and J by 3 bases, with 20 bases between the two germline ends. This CDR3 reads CASSQDEQGSMRDYGYTF. CDR3 in DNA: TGTGCCAGCAGCCAAGATGAGCAGGGGAGCATGAGGGACTATGGCTACACCTTC.

CDR3 loop: CASSSFELWDNEQFF. The CDR3 bases are TGTGCCAGCAGCTCCTTTGAACTGTGGGACAATGAGCAGTTCTTC. The chain links TRBV11-3 to TRBJ2-1, with no clear D. The germline gives CDR1 SGHNT, CDR2 YENEEA. V shed 4 bases and J shed 5 bases, with 15 bases lying between them. This CDR3 has 15 amino acids.

In DNA form, the CDR3 reads TGTGCCAGCAGCCAACAGTCCCGGGACAGGGTGCTTGGCTACGAGCAGTACTTC. Its translation: CASSQQSRDRVLGYEQYF. The rearrangement uses TRBV3-1 and TRBJ2-7; 9 bases line up with TRBD1. The CDR3 extends over 18 amino acids. In germline, CDR1 is LGHDT, CDR2 YNNKEL (reference sequence). V was pared by 2 bases and J by 3 bases, with 14 bases of the junction left unmatched.

This clonotype appeared many times. V usage is TRBV12-3 or TRBV12-4 and J usage is TRBJ2-1; a possible D gene is TRBD2 (6 bases). The length of the CDR3 is 15 residues. Trimming took 6 bases from V and 3 from J, leaving 15 bases between them. The CDR3 here is CASSILAPDYNEQFF. The CDR3 DNA reads TGTGCCAGCAGCATTCTAGCGCCTGACTACAATGAGCAGTTCTTC.

Only one count was recorded for this clonotype. V usage is TRBV6-2 or TRBV6-3 and J usage is TRBJ2-2; D not resolved. Deletions cut 3 bases from V and 6 bases from J, with 14 bases between. The germline gives CDR1 MNHEY, CDR2 SVGEGT. The CDR3 extends over 15 amino acids. This CDR3 is CASSYGRGVSGELFF. The CDR3 DNA reads TGTGCCAGCAGTTATGGCCGAGGTGTTTCCGGGGAGCTGTTTTTT.

CDR3 nucleotides: TGTGCCAGCAGTTCCCCCGGGGGGATTCAGCCCCAGCATTTT. Amino acids: CASSSPGGIQPQHF. The chain joins TRBV12-3 or TRBV12-4 to TRBJ1-5; possibly TRBD1 for D (5 bases). Trimming removed 4 bases at V and 6 bases at J, with 13 bases between. The CDR3 spans 14 residues.

In its sample, this clonotype was seen a few times. CDR3 sequence: CASSTRWRRNNQPQHF. The CDR3 nucleotides read TGTGCCAGCAGTACCCGATGGAGGAGAAACAATCAGCCCCAGCATTTT. J is TRBJ1-5 and V is TRBV12-3 or TRBV12-4; D is unresolved. The CDR3 runs 16 residues. Trimming stripped 5 bases from V and 3 bases from J, with 17 bases between.

The chain combines TRBV9 with TRBJ1-1; TRBD1 matches 9 bases. The CDR3 is 15 amino acids. The V gene end was trimmed by 0 bases and the J gene end by 7 bases; junction bases not matched to a gene: 7. Germline V gene lookup returns CDR1 SGDLS and CDR2 YYNGEE. The CDR3 spells CASSVDGTGSGEAFF. The CDR3 DNA follows: TGTGCCAGCAGCGTAGATGGGACAGGGTCAGGTGAAGCTTTCTTT.

The chain carries TRBV29-1 and TRBJ2-5; 8 bases align to TRBD1. The V gene end was trimmed by 6 bases and the J gene end by 2 bases; junction bases not matched to a gene: 11. The CDR3 loop spans 15 amino acids. Germline loops: CDR1 SQVTM, CDR2 ANQGSEA. CDR3 protein: CSVTWTGWPQETQYF. The CDR3 DNA reads TGCAGCGTAACTTGGACAGGGTGGCCACAAGAGACCCAGTACTTC.

The V and J genes are TRBV27 and TRBJ2-1, with D tentatively TRBD2 (5 bases). From germline, CDR1 is MNHEY and CDR2 SMNVEV (reference sequence). CDR3 size: 14 residues. Trimming cost V 5 bases and J 4 bases, with 12 bases left between them. The CDR3 reads CASSLLGRYNEQFF. The CDR3 DNA sequence: TGTGCCAGCAGTCTTCTAGGGAGATACAATGAGCAGTTCTTC.

The genes are TRBV28 and TRBJ1-6; 9 bases agree with TRBD1. Unmatched junction bases numbered 10, after V lost 3 bases and J lost 10 bases. The CDR3 covers 16 residues. The V gene's germline CDR1 is MDHEN and CDR2 SYDVKM. Here the CDR3 reads CASSFPDRGFGSPLHF. In nucleotides, the CDR3 is TGTGCCAGCAGTTTCCCCGACAGGGGGTTTGGCTCACCCCTCCACTTT.

The J gene is TRBJ1-5, the V gene TRBV7-2; TRBD1 agrees at 7 bases. V trimming: 1 base; J trimming: 4 bases; junction bases outside the gene matches: 7. In germline, CDR1 is SGHTA, CDR2 FQGNSA. The CDR3 has 16 amino acids. The CDR3 DNA reads TGTGCCAGCAGCTTAGAGGGGACAGTCTTAAATCAGCCCCAGCATTTT. Protein sequence: CASSLEGTVLNQPQHF. The variable domain in full, with the rest retrieved from reference TRBV7-2 and TRBJ1-5, is GAGVSQSPSNKVTEKGKDVELRCDPISGHTALYWYRQSLGQGLEFLIYFQGNSAPDKSGLPSDRFSAERTGGSVSTLTIQRTQQEDSAVYLCASSLEGTVLNQPQHFGDGTRLSIL.

The CDR3 DNA sequence: TGTGCCAGCAGTAAAACAGGGACGAATGAGCAGTTCTTC. Residues: CASSKTGTNEQFF. V gene TRBV2 combines with J gene TRBJ2-1, with D tentatively TRBD1 (6 bases). Trimming stripped 5 bases from V and 7 bases from J, with 12 bases between. This CDR3 contains 13 residues. Looked up from germline, CDR1 is SNHLY and CDR2 is FYNNEI.

The chain uses TRBV9 and TRBJ2-2; tentative D call: TRBD2 (6 bases). Trimming left V 4 bases short and J 7 bases short, with 8 bases between. The germline gives CDR1 SGDLS, CDR2 YYNGEE. The CDR3 runs to 12 residues. DNA for the CDR3: TGTGCCAGCAGCCCCGGGGGCGGGGAGCTGTTTTTT. This codes for CASSPGGGELFF. The variable domain in full, with the rest retrieved from reference TRBV9 and TRBJ2-2, is DSGVTQTPKHLITATGQRVTLRCSPRSGDLSVYWYQQSLDQGLQFLIQYYNGEERAKGNILERFSAQQFPDLHSELNLSSLELGDSALYFCASSPGGGELFFGEGSRLTVL.

The sample holds a few counts of this clonotype. This sequence joins TRBV20-1 and TRBJ2-5, with D possibly matching TRBD2 (5 bases). In germline, CDR1 is DFQATT, CDR2 SNEGSKA (reference sequence). This CDR3 is 12 amino acids long. V dropped 1 base and J dropped 5 bases, with 8 bases sitting between them. CDR3 sequence reads: CSARGWRETQYF. The CDR3 DNA is TGCAGTGCTAGAGGCTGGAGGGAGACCCAGTACTTC.

The genes are TRBV3-1 and TRBJ2-1; D unclear. Germline assignment: CDR1 LGHDT and CDR2 YNNKEL (reference sequence). V was shortened by 1 base and J by 11 bases, with 18 bases between the two germline ends. The CDR3 is 15 amino acids. CDR3 sequence: CASSQVSLIWAKQFF. The CDR3 bases are TGTGCCAGCAGCCAAGTTAGTTTAATTTGGGCTAAGCAGTTCTTC.

The chain is built from TRBV5-6 and TRBJ2-7, with D possibly being TRBD1 (6 bases). CDR1 SGHDT and CDR2 YYEEEE come from the germline V gene. This CDR3 is built from 12 residues. V lost 2 bases and J 5 bases, leaving 8 bases between the germline ends. CDR3 DNA sequence: TGTGCCAGCAGCTTCGACAGGAACGAGCAGTACTTC. Amino acids: CASSFDRNEQYF.